The clone carrying this T cell receptor (beta chain) was detected ten times or more. Its target is not known. The sample originates from a study of T cells in Graves' hyperthyroidism and ophthalmopathy. Study outcomes and limitations: Blood shared most expanded thyroid clonotypes above 0.001.

The patients, who ranged from 18 to 65 in age, presented with newly diagnosed hyperthyroidism lasting under 2 months. The PBMCs were sourced from fresh peripheral blood (around 10 ml). From RNA transcripts, TCR beta CDR3 regions were amplified. HTBI primers were used for first-round RT-PCR of the TCR CDR3. Each CDR3 protein is one row after TCRdb ran MiXCR on the multiplex PCR reads. The sample consists of approximately 300,000 distinct CDR3 sequences, around a sixth of them appearing once. Sequenced: blood. The source is a man between 25 and 39 years old with Graves' hyperthyroidism.

This CDR3 is CASSSGTSGSEETQYF. CDR3 DNA sequence: TGTGCCAGCAGCTCAGGGACTAGCGGGAGTGAGGAGACCCAGTACTTC. The chain employs TRBV13 and TRBJ2-5; 14 bases line up with TRBD2. Germline loops: CDR1 PRHDT, CDR2 FYEKMQ (reference sequence). Trimming took 4 bases from V and 5 from J; bases not matched to a gene: 6. The CDR3 is made up of 16 amino acids.